In this sample, the clone carrying this TCR beta chain turned up a few times. Its antigen is unidentified. This sample was taken from a study of T cells in Graves' hyperthyroidism and ophthalmopathy. Overall study results and limits: Researchers report that a 13 V-J model separated ophthalmopathy from stable hyperthyroidism. Ophthalmopathy, as predicted by the model, came a median roughly 6.5 months after the prediction.

The study based diagnoses on clinical symptoms, serum thyroxine and TRAb, thyroid ultrasound and orbital computed tomography. Isolation of PBMCs was performed on 9.5 to 10 ml fresh peripheral blood. CDR1 and CDR2 (germline): MNHNS, SASEGT. V lost 4 bases to trimming and J lost 4 bases, with 11 bases between them. This CDR3 has 15 residues. Amplified TCR beta CDR3 regions derived from RNA transcripts. The HTBI primer set served for first-round RT-PCR of the TCR CDR3. Each CDR3 protein is one row after TCRdb ran MiXCR on the multiplex PCR reads. The data contain hundreds of thousands of distinct CDR3 sequences, roughly 14% of them singletons.

The sample taken for sequencing was blood. This TCR derives from a man aged 18 to 30 with Graves' ophthalmopathy. This chain uses TRBV6-1 with TRBJ2-6, with a weak D call TRBD2 (6 bases). CDR3 region: CASSVLGGGANVLTF. The CDR3 bases are TGTGCCAGCAGTGTGCTCGGGGGAGGGGCCAACGTCCTGACTTTC.